These 31 T cell receptor beta chains were sequenced from one sample in a study of blood T cell repertoires in COVID-19 (TCRdb year 2020). The protocol used for the library was the immunoSEQ multiplex PCR assay. Drawn from immuneACCESS, this table holds only the in-frame rearrangements with V and J called that TCRdb kept. Clones are partly lost; checked studies trace under half to an unresolved V gene and leave the rest unexplained. For this sample there are 250,000 to 300,000 clones; roughly 89% appear just once. The ten biggest clones cover 2.5% to 3.5% of the sample. The material sequenced was PBMCs or T cells enriched from blood (not recorded which). The receptor source for this set is a woman between 45 and 65 years old who had been exposed to COVID-19.

The chain recombines TRBV7-9 with TRBJ1-2; 9 nucleotides agree with TRBD1. Trimming removed 4 bases from V and 4 bases from J; junction bases left unmatched: 13. The CDR3 is made up of 17 amino acids. The germline gives CDR1 SEHNR, CDR2 FQNEAQ (reference sequence). Here the CDR3 reads CASSSYPNTGGSYGYTF. In DNA, the CDR3 is TGTGCCAGCAGCTCTTACCCTAATACAGGGGGCTCCTATGGCTACACCTTC.

This clone is a singleton in its sample. The chain joins TRBV4-2 to TRBJ2-1, with a weak D call TRBD2 (5 bases). The CDR3 length is 15 residues. The V and J ends lost 0 bases and 8 bases respectively, with 14 bases between them. Germline assignment: CDR1 LGHNA and CDR2 YNFKEQ. CDR3 nucleotides: TGTGCCAGCAGCCAAGAGGGAGTCGGTTCCGATGAGCAGTTCTTC. This sequence encodes CASSQEGVGSDEQFF.

V is TRBV9 and J is TRBJ1-3; TRBD1 is a possible D gene (5 bases). Per the germline V gene, CDR1 is SGDLS and CDR2 is YYNGEE. Trimming pared 0 bases from V and 8 bases from J, leaving 18 bases between. The CDR3 sequence is 16 residues long. This CDR3 is CASSVGGQRVGDTIYF. The CDR3 region has the DNA TGTGCCAGCAGCGTAGGAGGACAAAGAGTAGGGGACACCATATATTTT.

This clone was seen just once. The CDR3 region is CASSLSRVVDSPLHF. The CDR3 region has the DNA TGTGCCAGCAGCTTAAGCAGGGTGGTTGATTCACCCCTCCACTTT. The chain couples TRBV7-2 to TRBJ1-6, with D possibly being TRBD1 (5 bases). The germline V gene has CDR1 SGHTA and CDR2 FQGNSA. The V gene lost 2 bases and the J gene lost 8 bases, with 13 bases spanning the gap. The CDR3 length is 15 residues.

The rearrangement links TRBV4-2 to TRBJ1-2; tentatively, D is TRBD1 (6 bases). V was shortened by 1 base and J by 3 bases, with 18 bases between the two germline ends. The CDR3 loop spans 17 amino acids. From germline, CDR1 is LGHNA and CDR2 YNFKEQ. This chain's CDR3 is CASSQVAVAGADYGYTF. The CDR3 DNA is TGTGCCAGCAGCCAAGTGGCCGTTGCAGGGGCCGACTATGGCTACACCTTC.

This sequence joins TRBV11-2 and TRBJ2-7; TRBD2 might be the D (6 bases). The CDR3 runs to 12 residues. Trimming stripped 4 bases from V and 5 bases from J, with 9 bases between. Germline CDR1 reads SGHAT; CDR2 reads FQNNGV. The CDR3 bases are TGTGCCAGCAGCTCCGGGGAGGACGAGCAGTACTTC. This encodes CASSSGEDEQYF.

The chain has TRBV25-1 and TRBJ2-7; D is undetermined. V was pared by 4 bases and J by 0 bases, with 7 bases between. CDR3 length: 13 amino acids. Looked up from germline, CDR1 is MGHDK and CDR2 is SYGVNS. CDR3 sequence: CASSVSLSYEQYF. The DNA of the CDR3 is TGTGCCAGCAGTGTTTCCCTCTCCTACGAGCAGTACTTC.

Turning to this clone: One end of the junction is discordant with germline, which a read error may explain. The chain links TRBV5-4 to TRBJ1-1, with TRBD1 matching over 8 bases. Germline values: CDR1 SGHNT, CDR2 YYREEE (reference sequence). CDR3 size: 14 residues. CDR3 in DNA: TGTGCCAGCTGTGTTCAGGGGGCGAGGGGCGAAGTGAGCTTT. This translates into CASCVQGARGEVSF.

This clone was recorded only once. CDR3 in DNA: TGTGCCAGTAGTATAGCAAGCAATCAGCCCCAGCATTTT. Protein sequence: CASSIASNQPQHF. The genes are TRBV19 and TRBJ1-5; D unclear. CDR3 length equals 13 residues. Germline assignment: CDR1 LNHDA and CDR2 SQIVND (reference sequence). Trimming removed 1 base from V and 1 base from J, with 2 bases in between.

V gene TRBV7-9 combines with J gene TRBJ2-5, with TRBD1 matching 8 bases. Per the germline V gene, CDR1 is SEHNR and CDR2 is FQNEAQ (reference sequence). This CDR3 is 14 amino acids long. Trimming removed 5 bases from V and 7 bases from J; junction bases left unmatched: 9. The DNA for the CDR3 is TGTGCCAGCAGCCCTGGACAGGGAATTGTGACCCAGTACTTC. It codes for CASSPGQGIVTQYF.

The V call is TRBV7-8, the J call TRBJ2-3, with D unclear. The germline gives CDR1 SGHVS, CDR2 FQNEAQ. Trimming left V 1 base short and J 2 bases short, with 4 bases between. This CDR3 region has 13 residues. The CDR3: CASSLGATDTQYF. CDR3 bases: TGTGCCAGCAGCTTAGGCGCCACAGATACGCAGTATTTT.

This chain connects TRBV6-1 to TRBJ2-5, with D maybe TRBD1 (6 bases). CDR1 is MNHNS, CDR2 SASEGT, per germline. This CDR3 is built from 19 residues. Trimming removed 2 bases at V and 5 bases at J, with 27 bases between. The CDR3 loop reads CASSEKDRSLFGGRETQYF. The DNA of the CDR3 is TGTGCCAGCAGTGAAAAAGACAGGTCCCTCTTCGGTGGCAGGGAGACCCAGTACTTC.

The V and J genes are TRBV7-9 and TRBJ1-2; D is unclear. V lost 0 bases, J lost 8 bases, and 10 bases lay in between. Germline CDR1 SEHNR, CDR2 FQNEAQ (reference sequence). The CDR3 contains 13 residues. The chain's CDR3 is CASSLAYGEGYTF. The CDR3 bases are TGTGCCAGCAGCTTAGCTTACGGAGAAGGCTACACCTTC.

This chain links TRBV28 with TRBJ1-5; D gene ambiguous. The CDR3 consists of 15 residues. Germline assignment: CDR1 MDHEN and CDR2 SYDVKM. V lost 6 bases and J 2 bases, leaving 14 bases between the germline ends. CDR3 protein: CASSPRRTGNQPQHF. The DNA of the CDR3 is TGTGCCAGCAGCCCGAGGCGTACGGGCAATCAGCCCCAGCATTTT.

This chain joins TRBV19 and TRBJ2-7; TRBD2 might be the D (5 bases). Germline CDR1 reads LNHDA; CDR2 reads SQIVND (reference sequence). Trimming removed 4 bases at V and 7 bases at J, with 14 bases between. CDR3 length: 13 residues. CDR3 DNA sequence: TGTGCCAGTAGTACCGCGAGGACGGGAGAGCAGTACTTC. Translated: CASSTARTGEQYF.

This sequence joins TRBV7-6 and TRBJ1-4, with 9 bases identical to TRBD1. The J segment lost 8 bases and the V segment lost 2 bases, leaving 6 bases of the junction unmatched. CDR1 and CDR2 (germline): SGHVS, FNYEAQ. CDR3 length: 15 residues. The CDR3 DNA follows: TGTGCCAGCAGCTTACAGACAGGGGGAGGGGAAAAACTGTTTTTT. Translated: CASSLQTGGGEKLFF.

V and J are TRBV7-8 and TRBJ2-5, with 12 bases matching TRBD2. V shed 4 bases, J shed 7 bases, and the junction held 10 bases outside the gene matches. The germline gives CDR1 SGHVS, CDR2 FQNEAQ. The CDR3 length is 16 residues. For the CDR3, the DNA is TGTGCCAGCAGCTCAGGACTAGCGGGGACGCTGGGGACCCAGTACTTC. This codes for CASSSGLAGTLGTQYF.

A single count supports this clone. The rearrangement uses TRBV11-2 and TRBJ2-1; D perhaps matches TRBD1 (6 bases). CDR3 length equals 18 residues. V was shortened by 1 base and J by 0 bases, with 16 bases between the two germline ends. Per the germline V gene, CDR1 is SGHAT and CDR2 is FQNNGV. As DNA, the CDR3 is TGTGCCAGCAGCTTAGGGGGGCGGGTATTGGTCTCCTACAATGAGCAGTTCTTC. It specifies CASSLGGRVLVSYNEQFF.

This clone turned up a few times. J is TRBJ1-5 and V is TRBV28; a weak D match, TRBD1 (6 bases). The CDR3 runs to 16 residues. V was cut by 6 bases and J by 0 bases, with 15 bases left in between. Germline V gives CDR1 MDHEN, CDR2 SYDVKM. The CDR3 sequence: CASSWGGFSSNQPQHF. The CDR3 nucleotides are TGTGCCAGCAGCTGGGGGGGCTTTAGTAGCAATCAGCCCCAGCATTTT.

This chain joins TRBV11-3 and TRBJ2-1, with 15 bases lining up with TRBD2. Germline CDR1 and CDR2: SGHNT and YENEEA. Unmatched junction bases numbered 12, after V lost 5 bases and J lost 4 bases. The CDR3 is 19 residues long. The CDR3 DNA reads as TGTGCCAGCAGCCGTAGAGGACTAGCGGGGGGGCAAGGATACAATGAGCAGTTCTTC. It codes for CASSRRGLAGGQGYNEQFF.

The V call is TRBV28, the J call TRBJ2-1; the D gene is possibly TRBD1 (5 bases). V was cut by 5 bases and J by 0 bases, with 17 bases left in between. CDR3 length: 17 residues. CDR1 is MDHEN and CDR2 is SYDVKM in the germline V gene. The CDR3 spells CASSTTVRSSSYNEQFF. In DNA, the CDR3 is TGTGCCAGCAGTACGACAGTCCGGTCAAGCTCCTACAATGAGCAGTTCTTC.

This chain connects TRBV5-1 to TRBJ1-4, with TRBD1 as a possible D gene (5 bases). Germline values: CDR1 SGHRS, CDR2 YFSETQ. The CDR3 is made up of 19 amino acids. V lost 4 bases and J lost 3, with 25 bases in between. CDR3 DNA sequence: TGCGCCAGCAGCCCCGGAGGGGAGCCCTGGCAACGGGCTAATGAAAAACTGTTTTTT. This translates into CASSPGGEPWQRANEKLFF.

The chain has TRBV7-9 and TRBJ1-1; TRBD1 aligns across 10 bases. The ends lost 5 bases at V and 0 bases at J; junction bases unmatched: 15. This CDR3 spans 19 amino acids. The germline V gene encodes CDR1 SEHNR and CDR2 FQNEAQ (reference sequence). The CDR3 DNA follows: TGTGCCAGCAGCCTACCTACCGGGACAGGGGCCAAAATGAACACTGAAGCTTTCTTT. This codes for CASSLPTGTGAKMNTEAFF. Full variable domain (rest looked up from reference TRBV7-9 and TRBJ1-1): DTGVSQNPRHKITKRGQNVTFRCDPISEHNRLYWYRQTLGQGPEFLTYFQNEAQLEKSRLLSDRFSAERPKGSFSTLEIQRTEQGDSAMYLCASSLPTGTGAKMNTEAFFGQGTRLTVV.

This chain links TRBV18 with TRBJ1-3; maybe TRBD1 (6 bases). Trimming stripped 2 bases from V and 0 bases from J, with 11 bases between. The CDR3 consists of 16 residues. The germline CDR1 and CDR2 sequences are KGHSH and LQKENI. CDR3 sequence: CASSPSAGDSGNTIYF. The CDR3 region has the DNA TGTGCCAGCTCACCAAGCGCAGGGGACTCTGGAAACACCATATATTTT.

This chain connects TRBV4-1 to TRBJ1-5; no firm D call. V was shortened by 0 bases and J by 0 bases, with 9 bases between the two germline ends. There are 16 residues in the CDR3. CDR1 MGHRA and CDR2 YSYEKL come from the germline V gene. CDR3 DNA sequence: TGCGCCAGCAGCCAAGAGGGTCAGGCTAGCAATCAGCCCCAGCATTTT. This sequence encodes CASSQEGQASNQPQHF.

This chain links TRBV7-2 with TRBJ1-3; no reliable D call. Per germline, CDR1 SGHTA and CDR2 FQGNSA. The CDR3 consists of 16 residues. V gave up 2 bases and J gave up 4 bases, with 15 bases separating them. CDR3 bases: TGTGCCAGCAGCTTAAGGTTCGGGGTAGGAGGAAACACCATATATTTT. It specifies CASSLRFGVGGNTIYF.

The V call is TRBV6-5, the J call TRBJ1-6; TRBD1 might be the D (6 bases). Trimming took off 2 bases at V and 7 bases at J, with 12 bases between the two ends. Germline assignment: CDR1 MNHEY and CDR2 SVGAGI. This CDR3 has 15 amino acids. The chain's CDR3 is CASSYNSDRNSPLHF. The CDR3 DNA is TGTGCCAGCAGTTACAACTCGGACAGAAATTCACCCCTCCACTTT.

CDR3 sequence reads: CASSPNSGQGRLLTGELFF. For the CDR3, the DNA is TGTGCCAGCAGCCCGAACTCGGGACAGGGAAGGTTACTCACCGGGGAGCTGTTTTTT. This chain connects TRBV13 to TRBJ2-2, with TRBD1 matching 9 bases. V trimming: 5 bases; J trimming: 4 bases; junction bases outside the gene matches: 17. CDR3 length: 19 residues. Per the germline V gene, CDR1 is PRHDT and CDR2 is FYEKMQ (reference sequence).

The rearrangement joins TRBV18 to TRBJ2-7, with 11 bases lining up with TRBD1. The CDR3 contains 15 residues. Per germline, CDR1 KGHSH and CDR2 LQKENI. V shed 2 bases, J shed 3 bases, and the junction held 3 bases outside the gene matches. The CDR3: CASSPGQGAIYEQYF. The CDR3 DNA reads TGTGCCAGCTCACCAGGACAGGGGGCGATCTACGAGCAGTACTTC.

The rearrangement uses TRBV7-8 and TRBJ2-1, with D perhaps TRBD2 (6 bases). Germline assignment: CDR1 SGHVS and CDR2 FQNEAQ. The CDR3 length is 11 residues. The ends were cut back, 3 bases at V and 9 bases at J, with 6 bases in the middle. The CDR3 sequence: CASSLGGEQFF. The CDR3 DNA sequence: TGTGCCAGCAGCTTGGGGGGTGAGCAGTTCTTC.

J is TRBJ2-2 and V is TRBV9; 11 bases align to TRBD1. The CDR3 totals 16 residues. Germline V lookup: CDR1 SGDLS, CDR2 YYNGEE. V lost 3 bases to trimming and J lost 6 bases; unmatched junction nucleotides: 7. CDR3 sequence: CASSERTGGGPGELFF. CDR3 nucleotide sequence: TGTGCCAGCAGCGAACGGACAGGGGGCGGTCCCGGGGAGCTGTTTTTT. Based on the CDR3 plus reference TRBV9 and TRBJ2-2, the full variable domain is DSGVTQTPKHLITATGQRVTLRCSPRSGDLSVYWYQQSLDQGLQFLIQYYNGEERAKGNILERFSAQQFPDLHSELNLSSLELGDSALYFCASSERTGGGPGELFFGEGSRLTVL.